This T cell receptor (beta chain) was retrieved from a study of Ad26.COV2.S vaccination and SARS-CoV-2 variants. For the study at large: Ad26.COV2.S shots went into the muscle once or twice, 56 days apart.

Study-wide findings and caveats: Estimates derived from TCR breadth and depth analyses may have underestimated total T cell responses. Spike-specific TCR breadth was greater after Ad26.COV2.S than placebo.

Treatment reported: some 19 received Ad26.COV2.S at low or high dose, single or two shots; about five received placebo; per-sample allocation not given. Vaccine and placebo recipients were sampled on day 63 after the first injection. An 18-55-year-old adult in Boston served as donor. Concerning this clone itself: Its antigen is not identified.

TCRdb's copy holds only in-frame clones and misses some; the assay was immunoSEQ multiplex PCR. The sample includes approximately 360,000 clones, approximately 83% of them seen just once. This receptor was obtained from a person aged 18-60 years who received the Ad26.COV2.S COVID-19 vaccine or a placebo. The starting material was peripheral blood, obtained in a trial of Ad26.COV2.S vaccine versus placebo.

For the CDR3, the DNA is TGTGCCAGCGCAACCGGGACAGGTTTTTTTTCTAGCCACTCCTACAATGAGCAGTTCTTC. Its translation is CASATGTGFFSSHSYNEQFF. The chain carries TRBV9 and TRBJ2-1; the match to TRBD1 covers 8 bases. The CDR3 has 20 amino acids. V dropped 7 bases and J dropped 0; count of bases not matched to a gene: 21. Germline V gene data show CDR1 as SGDLS and CDR2 as YYNGEE.